This T cell receptor (beta chain) was recovered during a study of blood T cell repertoires in COVID-19. Study-level background: Whether acute or convalescent, the COVID-19 samples came from the United States, Italy and Spain.

The CDR3 sequence is 13 residues long. Trimming left V 3 bases short and J 4 bases short, with 9 bases between. The protocol was immunoSEQ multiplex PCR, while the TCRdb copy is restricted to in-frame clones and leaves out a portion. Of more than 95,000 clones listed, roughly 80% are singletons. This TCR derives from an older man with acute or convalescent COVID-19. This chain connects TRBV12-3 or TRBV12-4 to TRBJ1-2, with D hard to call. The specimen sequenced was peripheral blood. The CDR3: CASSFGQIYGYTF. The DNA of the CDR3 is TGTGCCAGCAGTTTTGGGCAGATCTATGGCTACACCTTC.